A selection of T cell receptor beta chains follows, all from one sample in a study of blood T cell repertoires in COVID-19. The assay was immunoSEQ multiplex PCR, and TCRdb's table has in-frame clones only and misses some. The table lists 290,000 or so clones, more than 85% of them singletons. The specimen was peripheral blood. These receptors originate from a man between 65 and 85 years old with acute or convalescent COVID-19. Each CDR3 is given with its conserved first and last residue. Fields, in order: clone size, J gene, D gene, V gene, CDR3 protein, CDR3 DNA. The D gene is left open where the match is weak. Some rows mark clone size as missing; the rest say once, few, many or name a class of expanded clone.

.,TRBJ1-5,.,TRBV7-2,CASSLTRRDSNQPQHF,TGTGCCAGCAGCTTAACCCGCAGGGATAGCAATCAGCCCCAGCATTTT
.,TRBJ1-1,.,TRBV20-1,CSASQNTEAFF,TGCAGTGCTAGTCAAAACACTGAAGCTTTCTTT
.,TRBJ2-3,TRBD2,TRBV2,CASSRLTSEDTQYF,TGTGCCAGCAGTCGTTTAACTAGCGAAGATACGCAGTATTTT
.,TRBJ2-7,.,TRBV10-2,CASNLGLYSYEQYF,TGCGCCAGCAATTTGGGACTTTACTCCTACGAGCAGTACTTC
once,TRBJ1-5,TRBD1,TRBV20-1,CSASGSVGSGGTVFSNQPQHF,TGCAGTGCTAGTGGAAGTGTAGGTTCGGGGGGGACAGTTTTTAGCAATCAGCCCCAGCATTTT
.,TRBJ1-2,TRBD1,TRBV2,CASRTGNYGYTF,TGTGCCAGCAGGACAGGGAACTATGGCTACACCTTC
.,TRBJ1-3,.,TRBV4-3,CASSQVVQAGGNTIYF,TGCGCCAGCAGCCAAGTCGTGCAGGCCGGTGGAAACACCATATATTTT
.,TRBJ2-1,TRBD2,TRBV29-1,CSVEDLGAGGSSYNEQFF,TGCAGCGTTGAAGATCTAGGAGCGGGAGGCTCTTCCTACAATGAGCAGTTCTTC
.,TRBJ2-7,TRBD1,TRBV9,CASSLSPGTGSYEQYF,TGTGCCAGCAGCCTCAGCCCGGGGACAGGCTCCTACGAGCAGTACTTC
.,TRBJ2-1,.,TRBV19,CASQLAVGEQFF,TGTGCCAGCCAGCTGGCGGTGGGTGAGCAGTTCTTC
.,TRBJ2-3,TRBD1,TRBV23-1,CASSEGAGDTQYF,TGCGCCAGCAGCGAGGGGGCTGGAGATACGCAGTATTTT
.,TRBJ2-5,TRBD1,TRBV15,CATSREQGAVETQYF,TGTGCCACCAGCAGGGAACAGGGGGCGGTGGAGACCCAGTACTTC
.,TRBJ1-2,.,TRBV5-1,CASSFVPGEGYTF,TGCGCCAGCAGCTTTGTGCCAGGGGAGGGCTACACCTTC
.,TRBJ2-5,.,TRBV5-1,CASSLSGVQETQYF,TGCGCCAGCAGCCTATCCGGGGTCCAAGAGACCCAGTACTTC
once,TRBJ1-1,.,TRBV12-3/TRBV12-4,CASSLGEITEAFF,TGTGCCAGCAGTCTCGGGGAAATCACTGAAGCTTTCTTT
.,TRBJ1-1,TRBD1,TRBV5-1,CASSLGPGQGENTEAFF,TGCGCCAGCAGCTTGGGGCCGGGACAGGGGGAAAACACTGAAGCTTTCTTT
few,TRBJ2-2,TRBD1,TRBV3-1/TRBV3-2,CASSPPPRGTGHGELFF,TGTGCCAGCAGCCCCCCCCCTCGCGGGACAGGGCACGGGGAGCTGTTTTTT
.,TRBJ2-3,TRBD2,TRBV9,CASSEGLAGVGRDTQYF,TGTGCCAGCAGCGAAGGACTAGCGGGAGTGGGAAGGGATACGCAGTATTTT
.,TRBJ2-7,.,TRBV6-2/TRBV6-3,CASSYSKQGQSYEQYF,TGTGCCAGCAGTTACTCGAAACAGGGACAATCCTACGAGCAGTACTTC
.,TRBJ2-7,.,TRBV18,CASSPSIQGGGQEQYF,TGTGCCAGCTCCCCTAGTATCCAGGGAGGGGGGCAGGAGCAGTACTTC
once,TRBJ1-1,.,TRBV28,CASSFRQNTEAFF,TGTGCCAGCAGTTTCCGACAGAACACTGAAGCTTTCTTT
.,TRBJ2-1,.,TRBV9,CASSVSGTPRGNEQFF,TGTGCCAGCAGCGTTTCCGGGACACCAAGAGGGAATGAGCAGTTCTTC
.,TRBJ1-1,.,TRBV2,CASSETFYTGVTEAFF,TGTGCCAGCAGTGAGACTTTCTACACGGGAGTCACTGAAGCTTTCTTT
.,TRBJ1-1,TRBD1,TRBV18,CASSPSPVTGVNTEAFF,TGTGCCAGCTCACCCTCCCCCGTGACAGGGGTGAACACTGAAGCTTTCTTT
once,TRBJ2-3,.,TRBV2,CASSEDRGTDTQYF,TGTGCCAGCAGTGAAGACCGGGGAACAGATACGCAGTATTTT
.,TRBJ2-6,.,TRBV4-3,CASSQIGLSGANVLTF,TGCGCCAGCAGCCAAATCGGGTTGAGTGGGGCCAACGTCCTGACTTTC
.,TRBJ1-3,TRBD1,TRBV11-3,CASSPGQGSSGNTIYF,TGTGCCAGCAGCCCGGGACAGGGAAGCTCTGGAAACACCATATATTTT
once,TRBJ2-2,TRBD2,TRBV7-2,CASSSRLAGTGELFF,TGTGCCAGCAGCTCACGACTAGCGGGTACCGGGGAGCTGTTTTTT
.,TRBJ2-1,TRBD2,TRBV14,CASSPPIAGEQFF,TGTGCCAGCAGCCCACCTATAGCGGGAGAGCAGTTCTTC
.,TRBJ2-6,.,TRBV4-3,CASSQDRPSGANVLTF,TGCGCCAGCAGCCAAGATCGTCCTTCTGGGGCCAACGTCCTGACTTTC
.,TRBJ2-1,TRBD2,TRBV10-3,CATRGLAGVGDNEQFF,TGTGCCACTCGAGGACTAGCGGGGGTTGGGGACAATGAGCAGTTCTTC
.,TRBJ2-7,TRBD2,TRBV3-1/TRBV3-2,CASSPRTSGFSSYEQYF,TGTGCCAGCAGCCCTCGGACTAGCGGGTTCAGCTCCTACGAGCAGTACTTC
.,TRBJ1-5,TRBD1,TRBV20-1,CSASDTGTGGPQPQHF,TGCAGTGCTAGTGACACCGGGACAGGGGGTCCTCAGCCCCAGCATTTT
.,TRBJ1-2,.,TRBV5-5,CASSLSPGISYGYTF,TGTGCCAGCAGCTTGTCTCCAGGGATCTCGTATGGCTACACCTTC
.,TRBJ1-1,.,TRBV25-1,CASSEPTDRDEAFF,TGTGCCAGCAGTGAACCGACGGACAGAGACGAAGCTTTCTTT
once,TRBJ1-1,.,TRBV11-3,CASSLNWRAEAFF,TGTGCCAGCAGCTTAAATTGGAGGGCTGAAGCTTTCTTT
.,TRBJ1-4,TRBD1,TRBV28,CASSLMGTGTQKLFF,TGTGCCAGCAGTTTAATGGGGACAGGGACCCAAAAACTGTTTTTT
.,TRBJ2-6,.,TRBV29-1,CSVEAGSGANVLTF,TGCAGCGTTGAGGCAGGCTCTGGGGCCAACGTCCTGACTTTC
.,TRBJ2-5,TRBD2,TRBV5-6,CASSLPSGSSETQYF,TGTGCCAGCAGCTTACCTAGCGGGAGTTCAGAGACCCAGTACTTC
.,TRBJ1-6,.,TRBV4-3,CASSSNRVGLNSPLHF,TGCGCCAGCAGCTCCAACAGGGTAGGATTGAATTCACCCCTCCACTTT
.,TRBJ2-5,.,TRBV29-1,CSVERGGGETQYF,TGCAGCGTTGAAAGGGGAGGAGGGGAGACCCAGTACTTC
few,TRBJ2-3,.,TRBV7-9,CAILRLTDTQYF,TGTGCCATCCTCCGACTCACAGATACGCAGTATTTT
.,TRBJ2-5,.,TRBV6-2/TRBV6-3,CASSYQKIETQYF,TGTGCCAGCAGTTACCAGAAAATAGAGACCCAGTACTTC
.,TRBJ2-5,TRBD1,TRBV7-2,CASSLVKGQETQYF,TGTGCCAGCAGCTTAGTAAAGGGACAGGAGACCCAGTACTTC
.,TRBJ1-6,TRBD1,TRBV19,CASRTGTDNSPLHF,TGTGCCAGTAGGACCGGGACAGACAATTCACCCCTCCACTTT
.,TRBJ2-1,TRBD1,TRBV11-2,CASSLKDRVDYNEQFF,TGTGCCAGCAGCCTCAAAGACAGGGTCGATTACAATGAGCAGTTCTTC
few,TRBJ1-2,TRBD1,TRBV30,CAWSVPWQGANYGYTF,TGTGCCTGGAGTGTACCATGGCAGGGGGCCAACTATGGCTACACCTTC
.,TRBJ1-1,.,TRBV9,CASSRGGDTEAFF,TGTGCCAGCAGCAGGGGCGGGGACACTGAAGCTTTCTTT
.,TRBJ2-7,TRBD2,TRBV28,CASSLGVAGTYEQYF,TGTGCCAGCAGTTTAGGGGTAGCGGGAACCTACGAGCAGTACTTC
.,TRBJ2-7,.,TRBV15,CATSRDYRNSYEQYF,TGTGCCACCAGCAGAGATTACAGAAACTCCTACGAGCAGTACTTC
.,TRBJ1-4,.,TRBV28,CASSLISGQAEKLFF,TGTGCCAGCAGTTTAATTTCAGGTCAGGCGGAAAAACTGTTTTTT